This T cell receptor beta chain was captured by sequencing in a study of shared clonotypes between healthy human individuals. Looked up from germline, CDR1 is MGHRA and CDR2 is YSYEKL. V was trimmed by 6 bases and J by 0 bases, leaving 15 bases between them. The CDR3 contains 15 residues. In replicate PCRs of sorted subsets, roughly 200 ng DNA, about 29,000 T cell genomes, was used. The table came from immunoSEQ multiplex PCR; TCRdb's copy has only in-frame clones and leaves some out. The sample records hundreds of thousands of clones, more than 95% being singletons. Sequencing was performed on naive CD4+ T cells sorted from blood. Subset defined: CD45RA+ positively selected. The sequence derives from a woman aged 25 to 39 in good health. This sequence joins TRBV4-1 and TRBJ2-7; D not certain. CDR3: CASSSDPLSSYEQYF. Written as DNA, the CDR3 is TGCGCCAGCAGTTCTGATCCCTTGAGCTCCTACGAGCAGTACTTC.